This is a list of T cell receptor beta chains from one sample in a study of T cell repertoires in cytomegalovirus infection. One entry per CDR3 protein, called by TCRdb with MiXCR from the reads. The table records about 310,000 distinct CDR3 sequences, just under 25% of them present only once. These TCRs' antigens remain unknown. The sample in question was cultured PBMCs, obtained from culture after CMV antigen stimulation. Every receptor here comes from a human donor in good health (CMV status not recorded). Some clones in this sample may be carry-over from other donors' samples. The CDR3 runs from the conserved cysteine through the conserved F or W. Fields, in order: J gene, D gene, V gene, clone size, CDR3 protein, CDR3 DNA. D genes are given only for firm matches. Expanded clones are given a class, and other clones once, few, many or no size at all.

J: TRBJ1-3; D: -; V: TRBV12-3/TRBV12-4; size: -; CDR3: CASSPLGIGNTIYF; DNA: TGTGCCAGCAGTCCCCTGGGAATTGGAAACACCATATATTTT
J: TRBJ1-1; D: -; V: TRBV6-2/TRBV6-3; size: few; CDR3: CASSFAGDAEAFF; DNA: TGTGCCAGCAGCTTCGCAGGGGACGCTGAAGCTTTCTTT
J: TRBJ2-7; D: TRBD1; V: TRBV4-3; size: few; CDR3: CASSHQDRDEQYF; DNA: TGCGCCAGCAGCCACCAGGACAGGGATGAGCAGTACTTC
J: TRBJ2-1; D: TRBD2; V: TRBV19; size: -; CDR3: CASKTSGTTRGEQFF; DNA: TGTGCCAGTAAGACTAGCGGGACAACCCGGGGTGAGCAGTTCTTC
J: TRBJ2-1; D: TRBD2; V: TRBV6-2/TRBV6-3; size: -; CDR3: CASSYSGGAGGSNEQFF; DNA: TGTGCCAGCAGTTACTCCGGCGGAGCGGGAGGAAGCAATGAGCAGTTCTTC
J: TRBJ2-3; D: TRBD2; V: TRBV7-2; size: many; CDR3: CASSPSGVNAGTDTQYF; DNA: TGTGCCAGCAGCCCTAGCGGGGTCAATGCGGGCACAGATACGCAGTATTTT
J: TRBJ1-1; D: TRBD1; V: TRBV19; size: few; CDR3: CASRYRGQKLLNTEAFF; DNA: TGTGCCAGTAGATACAGGGGCCAAAAATTATTGAACACTGAAGCTTTCTTT
J: TRBJ2-5; D: -; V: TRBV6-2/TRBV6-3; size: many; CDR3: CASSYSGTQYF; DNA: TGTGCCAGCAGTTACTCAGGGACCCAGTACTTC
J: TRBJ2-2; D: -; V: TRBV6-1; size: few; CDR3: CASSWTDFNTGELFF; DNA: TGTGCCAGCAGTTGGACCGACTTTAACACCGGGGAGCTGTTTTTT
J: TRBJ2-5; D: TRBD1; V: TRBV6-6; size: few; CDR3: CASSGQVQETQYF; DNA: TGTGCCAGCAGTGGACAGGTCCAAGAGACCCAGTACTTC
J: TRBJ2-1; D: -; V: TRBV7-2; size: many; CDR3: CASSGFADEQFF; DNA: TGTGCCAGCAGCGGATTTGCGGATGAGCAGTTCTTC
J: TRBJ2-7; D: -; V: TRBV7-2; size: many; CDR3: CASSQNLYEQYF; DNA: TGTGCCAGCAGCCAGAACCTCTACGAGCAGTACTTC
J: TRBJ1-2; D: TRBD1; V: TRBV10-3; size: many; CDR3: CAISESRDRTNYGYTF; DNA: TGTGCCATCAGTGAGTCAAGGGACAGAACTAACTATGGCTACACCTTC
J: TRBJ2-2; D: TRBD2; V: TRBV7-2; size: many; CDR3: CASSFLTSGNTGELFF; DNA: TGTGCCAGCAGCTTCCTGACTAGCGGAAACACCGGGGAGCTGTTTTTT
J: TRBJ1-4; D: -; V: TRBV19; size: -; CDR3: CASSTSGVATNEKLFF; DNA: TGTGCCAGTAGTACCTCGGGCGTTGCAACTAATGAAAAACTGTTTTTT
J: TRBJ1-2; D: TRBD1; V: TRBV2; size: -; CDR3: CASRKPTGSYGYTF; DNA: TGTGCCAGCAGAAAACCGACAGGGTCCTATGGCTACACCTTC
J: TRBJ2-5; D: TRBD2; V: TRBV2; size: few; CDR3: CASSDRASGSGETQYF; DNA: TGTGCCAGCAGTGATAGGGCTAGCGGGAGTGGAGAGACCCAGTACTTC
J: TRBJ2-1; D: -; V: TRBV7-8; size: many; CDR3: CASSLSEVVGEQFF; DNA: TGTGCCAGCAGCCTCTCGGAAGTAGTAGGTGAGCAGTTCTTC
J: TRBJ1-5; D: -; V: TRBV6-2/TRBV6-3; size: -; CDR3: CASSYRINQPQHF; DNA: TGTGCCAGCAGTTACAGGATCAATCAGCCCCAGCATTTT
J: TRBJ1-2; D: -; V: TRBV6-5; size: few; CDR3: CASSSTSGTYYGYTF; DNA: TGTGCCAGCAGTTCTACATCAGGGACATACTATGGCTACACCTTC
J: TRBJ1-1; D: -; V: TRBV12-3/TRBV12-4; size: -; CDR3: CARTRQTNTEALF; DNA: TGTGCCAGAACTAGACAGACGAACACTGAAGCTTTATTT
J: TRBJ2-4; D: TRBD2; V: TRBV4-1; size: -; CDR3: CASSQETAGGIQYF; DNA: TGCGCCAGCAGCCAAGAGACAGCGGGAGGCATTCAGTACTTC
J: TRBJ2-3; D: -; V: TRBV12-3/TRBV12-4; size: -; CDR3: CASTRGHWAPGTQYF; DNA: TGTGCCAGCACTCGTGGACACTGGGCTCCGGGGACGCAGTATTTT
J: TRBJ1-1; D: -; V: TRBV19; size: many; CDR3: CASSIRVGDTEAFF; DNA: TGTGCCAGTAGTATAAGGGTGGGGGACACTGAAGCTTTCTTT
J: TRBJ2-1; D: -; V: TRBV11-2; size: few; CDR3: CASSLAYRSSYNEQFF; DNA: TGTGCCAGCAGCTTAGCTTACCGAAGCTCCTACAATGAGCAGTTCTTC
J: TRBJ2-6; D: -; V: TRBV4-3; size: few; CDR3: CASSRQTGNVLTF; DNA: TGCGCCAGCAGCCGCCAAACCGGCAACGTCCTGACTTTC
J: TRBJ2-7; D: -; V: TRBV4-1; size: few; CDR3: CASSQEGTGNDEQYF; DNA: TGCGCCAGCAGCCAAGAAGGAACAGGGAACGACGAGCAGTACTTC
J: TRBJ1-1; D: -; V: TRBV7-2; size: many; CDR3: CASSYRHTEAFF; DNA: TGTGCCAGCAGCTACCGTCACACTGAAGCTTTCTTT
J: TRBJ1-2; D: -; V: TRBV7-9; size: -; CDR3: CASSLGVGALIF; DNA: TGTGCCAGCAGCTTAGGAGTCGGAGCCTTGATTTTC
J: TRBJ2-1; D: TRBD2; V: TRBV27; size: -; CDR3: CASSLSRLAGGPFNEQFF; DNA: TGTGCCAGCAGTTTATCCCGACTAGCGGGAGGGCCTTTCAATGAGCAGTTCTTC
J: TRBJ2-7; D: TRBD1; V: TRBV28; size: -; CDR3: CASTGTGQAEQYF; DNA: TGTGCCAGCACCGGGACAGGTCAGGCCGAGCAGTACTTC
J: TRBJ1-5; D: -; V: TRBV20-1; size: -; CDR3: CSAREGTPAGPQHF; DNA: TGCAGTGCTAGAGAAGGGACACCAGCGGGGCCCCAGCATTTT
J: TRBJ1-2; D: -; V: TRBV25-1; size: -; CDR3: CASSEPYRTGGYTF; DNA: TGTGCCAGCAGTGAACCATATAGGACCGGCGGCTACACCTTC
J: TRBJ2-7; D: TRBD2; V: TRBV5-4; size: -; CDR3: CASSFAGTRSYEQYF; DNA: TGTGCCAGCAGCTTCGCCGGGACTAGATCCTACGAGCAGTACTTC
J: TRBJ2-3; D: -; V: TRBV7-2; size: few; CDR3: CASRSGASTDTQYF; DNA: TGTGCCAGCAGATCTGGGGCGAGCACAGATACGCAGTATTTT
J: TRBJ1-3; D: TRBD1; V: TRBV7-2; size: many; CDR3: CASSSQGASGNTIYF; DNA: TGTGCCAGCAGCTCACAGGGGGCGTCTGGAAACACCATATATTTT
J: TRBJ2-6; D: -; V: TRBV12-3/TRBV12-4; size: -; CDR3: CASSYRASGANVLTF; DNA: TGTGCCAGCAGTTACAGGGCATCCGGGGCCAACGTCCTGACTTTC
J: TRBJ1-3; D: -; V: TRBV7-9; size: few; CDR3: CASSPGRIGNTIYF; DNA: TGTGCCAGCAGCCCAGGACGGATCGGAAACACCATATATTTT
J: TRBJ2-1; D: -; V: TRBV7-2; size: many; CDR3: CASSLGGAGEQFF; DNA: TGTGCCAGCAGCTTAGGAGGTGCGGGAGAGCAGTTCTTC
J: TRBJ2-3; D: -; V: TRBV7-9; size: -; CDR3: CASSSEIGPPSGDTQYF; DNA: TGTGCCAGCAGCTCGGAAATAGGTCCTCCGTCGGGGGATACGCAGTATTTT
J: TRBJ2-1; D: -; V: TRBV19; size: few; CDR3: CASSMDMREQFF; DNA: TGTGCCAGTAGTATGGATATGAGGGAGCAGTTCTTC
J: TRBJ2-3; D: -; V: TRBV15; size: -; CDR3: CATSRDKGSQGTQYF; DNA: TGTGCCACCAGCAGAGATAAGGGGAGCCAGGGTACGCAGTATTTT
J: TRBJ1-1; D: -; V: TRBV6-8; size: -; CDR3: CASRGISMNTEAFF; DNA: TGTGCCAGCAGAGGAATTTCTATGAACACTGAAGCTTTCTTT
J: TRBJ2-7; D: TRBD2; V: TRBV27; size: -; CDR3: CASSPVGLANYEQYF; DNA: TGTGCCAGCAGTCCCGTGGGACTAGCTAATTACGAGCAGTACTTC
J: TRBJ2-3; D: -; V: TRBV7-2; size: many; CDR3: CASSLNSLVTDTQYF; DNA: TGTGCCAGCAGCTTAAACAGTCTGGTCACAGATACGCAGTATTTT
J: TRBJ2-7; D: -; V: TRBV7-2; size: -; CDR3: CASSLGTYREQYF; DNA: TGTGCCAGCAGCTTAGGGACTTACCGGGAGCAGTACTTC
J: TRBJ2-3; D: -; V: TRBV6-5; size: few; CDR3: CASRSTGYDTQYF; DNA: TGTGCCAGCAGATCTACAGGGTACGATACGCAGTATTTT
J: TRBJ1-3; D: -; V: TRBV7-2; size: -; CDR3: CASSLKEGNTIYF; DNA: TGTGCCAGCAGCCTTAAGGAGGGAAACACCATATATTTT
J: TRBJ1-2; D: TRBD1; V: TRBV6-1; size: -; CDR3: CASRWGQSYGYTF; DNA: TGTGCCAGCAGATGGGGACAGAGCTATGGCTACACCTTC
J: TRBJ1-5; D: -; V: TRBV12-3/TRBV12-4; size: once; CDR3: CASSTYSDQPQHF; DNA: TGTGCCAGCAGTACATACAGTGACCAGCCCCAGCATTTT
J: TRBJ2-7; D: TRBD2; V: TRBV2; size: -; CDR3: CASSDLSGDYEQYF; DNA: TGTGCCAGCAGTGACCTTAGCGGGGACTACGAGCAGTACTTC
J: TRBJ2-5; D: -; V: TRBV7-2; size: many; CDR3: CASSFTGLETQYF; DNA: TGTGCCAGCAGCTTTACGGGACTGGAGACCCAGTACTTC
J: TRBJ2-6; D: -; V: TRBV7-3; size: -; CDR3: CASSLTYKSGANVLTF; DNA: TGTGCCAGCAGCTTAACATATAAGTCTGGGGCCAACGTCCTGACTTTC